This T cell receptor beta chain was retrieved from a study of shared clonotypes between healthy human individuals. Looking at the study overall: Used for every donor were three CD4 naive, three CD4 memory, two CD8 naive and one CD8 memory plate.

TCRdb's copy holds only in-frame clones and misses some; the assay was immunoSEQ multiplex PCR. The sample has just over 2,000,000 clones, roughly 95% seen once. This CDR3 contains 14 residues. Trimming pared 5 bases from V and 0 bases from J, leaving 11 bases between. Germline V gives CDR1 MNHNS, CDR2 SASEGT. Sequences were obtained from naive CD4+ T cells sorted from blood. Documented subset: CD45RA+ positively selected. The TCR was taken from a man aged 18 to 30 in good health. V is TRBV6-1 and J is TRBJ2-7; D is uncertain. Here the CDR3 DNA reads TGTGCCAGCAGTCCAGCACCGACCTCCTACGAGCAGTACTTC. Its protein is CASSPAPTSYEQYF.